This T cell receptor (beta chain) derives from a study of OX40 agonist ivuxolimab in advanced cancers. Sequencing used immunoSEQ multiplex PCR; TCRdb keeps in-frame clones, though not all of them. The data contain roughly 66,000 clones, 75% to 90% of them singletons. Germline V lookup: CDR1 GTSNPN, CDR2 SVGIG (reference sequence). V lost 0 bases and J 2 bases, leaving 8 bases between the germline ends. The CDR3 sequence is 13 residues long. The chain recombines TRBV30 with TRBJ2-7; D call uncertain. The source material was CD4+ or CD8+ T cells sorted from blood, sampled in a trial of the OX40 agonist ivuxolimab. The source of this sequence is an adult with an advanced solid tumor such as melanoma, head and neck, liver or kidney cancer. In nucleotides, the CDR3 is TGTGCCTGGAGTGTGGGATTAGCCTACGAGCAGTACTTC. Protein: CAWSVGLAYEQYF.